This passage covers 4 T cell receptor beta chains from one sample sequenced in a study of identical twins. MiXCR, applied by TCRdb to the 5' RACE reads, yields one record per CDR3 protein. The sample holds some 690,000 distinct CDR3 sequences; around 20% are singletons and the top ten take around 4.5%. The data were also submitted as part of a second study, on T cells expressing NK-cell markers.

Sequencing was performed on PBMCs. The receptor source for this set is a woman aged 18-30 years in good health.

This clonotype was detected a few times. The chain recombines TRBV5-1 with TRBJ2-2; TRBD1 matches 9 bases. The trim removed 4 bases at V and 4 bases at J, leaving 14 bases unmatched. The CDR3 spans 18 residues. CDR1 and CDR2 (germline): SGHRS, YFSETQ. The CDR3 nucleotides read TGCGCCAGCAGCACAAAAGCTACAGGGGGCCCCAGCACCGGGGAGCTGTTTTTT. It encodes CASSTKATGGPSTGELFF.

This clonotype was counted a few times. The V gene is TRBV5-5, the J gene TRBJ1-2; D is possibly TRBD1 (5 bases). V shed 5 bases and J shed 8 bases, with 13 bases lying between them. From germline, CDR1 is SGHKS and CDR2 YYEKEE (reference sequence). The CDR3 is 12 amino acids. The chain's CDR3 is CASSFPGNGYTF. In nucleotides, the CDR3 is TGTGCCAGCAGTTTTCCAGGGAACGGCTACACCTTC.

This clonotype has just a few counts. The chain joins TRBV7-3 to TRBJ2-3, with 12 bases matching TRBD2. This CDR3 contains 19 residues. V dropped 5 bases and J dropped 0; count of bases not matched to a gene: 12. Germline CDR1 and CDR2: SGHTA and FQGTGA. The CDR3 reads CASSPTSGGPLTSTDTQYF. The CDR3 nucleotides are TGTGCCAGCAGCCCTACTAGCGGGGGGCCTTTAACTAGCACAGATACGCAGTATTTT. Full variable domain (outside the CDR3, taken from reference TRBV7-3 and TRBJ2-3): GAGVSQTPSNKVTEKGKYVELRCDPISGHTALYWYRQSLGQGPEFLIYFQGTGAADDSGLPNDRFFAVRPEGSVSTLKIQRTERGDSAVYLCASSPTSGGPLTSTDTQYFGPGTRLTVL.

The sample holds a few counts of this clonotype. The V call is TRBV10-3, the J call TRBJ2-4; 13 bases line up with TRBD2. J gave up 6 bases and V 11 bases, and 4 bases lay outside the gene matches. From germline, CDR1 is ENHRY and CDR2 SYGVKD. This CDR3 comprises 13 residues. CDR3 in DNA: TGTGCCGTCGGACTAGCGGGGGCAAACATTCAGTACTTC. This encodes CAVGLAGANIQYF.